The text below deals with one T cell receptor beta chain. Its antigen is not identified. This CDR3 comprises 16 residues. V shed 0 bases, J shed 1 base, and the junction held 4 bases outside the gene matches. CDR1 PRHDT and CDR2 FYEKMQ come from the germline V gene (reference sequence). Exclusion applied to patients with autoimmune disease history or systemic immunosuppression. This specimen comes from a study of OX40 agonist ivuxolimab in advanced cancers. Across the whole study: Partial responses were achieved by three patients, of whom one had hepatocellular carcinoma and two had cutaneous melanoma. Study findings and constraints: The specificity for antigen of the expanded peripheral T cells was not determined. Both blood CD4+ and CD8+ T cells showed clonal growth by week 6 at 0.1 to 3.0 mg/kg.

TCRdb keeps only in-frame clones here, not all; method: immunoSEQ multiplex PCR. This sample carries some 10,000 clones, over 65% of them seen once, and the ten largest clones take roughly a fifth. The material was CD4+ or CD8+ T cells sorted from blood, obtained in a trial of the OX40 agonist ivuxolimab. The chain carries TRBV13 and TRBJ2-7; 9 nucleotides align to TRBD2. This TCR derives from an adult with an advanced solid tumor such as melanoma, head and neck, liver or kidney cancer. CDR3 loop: CASSLGGSGSSYEQYF. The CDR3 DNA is TGTGCCAGCAGCTTAGGCGGTAGCGGGAGTTCCTACGAGCAGTACTTC.